Listed below are T cell receptor beta chains from one sample, sequenced in a study of T cells after yellow fever vaccination. MiXCR was run by TCRdb on the 5' RACE reads, yielding one entry per CDR3 protein. The sample comprises about 74,000 distinct CDR3 sequences, 7.1% of which are singletons, and about 33% rests with the top ten. This sample comprised CD8+ T cells sorted from PBMCs, obtained 5 days after the first yellow fever vaccination. Source of these receptors: a man between 18 and 35 years old who received the YFV17D yellow fever vaccine. Each CDR3 is given with its conserved first and last residue. The order of the fields is D gene, clone size, J gene, V gene, CDR3 length, CDR3 protein, CDR3 DNA. A D gene is named only where the DNA matches it firmly. Where a row states a size, it is once, few, many or the class of an expanded clone; other rows omit it.

D: .; size: .; J: TRBJ1-2; V: TRBV12-3/TRBV12-4; length: 13; CDR3: CASSNNVNYGYTF; DNA: TGTGCCAGCAGCAACAACGTCAACTATGGCTACACCTTC
D: .; size: many; J: TRBJ1-2; V: TRBV4-1; length: 16; CDR3: CASSHERGDTNYGYTF; DNA: TGCGCCAGCAGTCACGAACGGGGAGATACTAACTATGGCTACACCTTC
D: .; size: .; J: TRBJ1-4; V: TRBV7-3; length: 18; CDR3: CASTPTGDRLIENEKLFF; DNA: TGTGCCAGCACCCCGACCGGGGACCGGTTGATAGAAAATGAAAAACTGTTTTTT
D: .; size: few; J: TRBJ2-1; V: TRBV24-1; length: 12; CDR3: CATSDPRNEQFF; DNA: TGTGCCACCAGTGATCCCCGCAATGAGCAGTTCTTC
D: .; size: few; J: TRBJ2-1; V: TRBV7-8; length: 15; CDR3: CASSPLGSSYNEQFF; DNA: TGTGCCAGCAGCCCACTGGGGAGCTCCTACAATGAGCAGTTCTTC
D: .; size: few; J: TRBJ1-2; V: TRBV6-1; length: 13; CDR3: CASRDGRTYGYTF; DNA: TGTGCCAGCAGGGATGGACGGACCTATGGCTACACCTTC
D: .; size: few; J: TRBJ2-5; V: TRBV18; length: 14; CDR3: CASSPTGYQEIQYF; DNA: TGTGCCAGCTCACCGACCGGGTACCAAGAGATCCAGTACTTC
D: .; size: .; J: TRBJ2-1; V: TRBV20-1; length: 15; CDR3: CSAAPRARSYNEQFF; DNA: TGCAGTGCCGCCCCCAGGGCACGGTCTTACAATGAGCAGTTCTTC
D: .; size: .; J: TRBJ2-7; V: TRBV4-1; length: 14; CDR3: CASSQSRGLYEQYF; DNA: TGCGCCAGCAGCCAAAGCAGAGGCCTTTACGAGCAGTACTTC
D: .; size: few; J: TRBJ1-5; V: TRBV7-9; length: 15; CDR3: CASSPLDRSNQPQHF; DNA: TGTGCCAGCAGCCCGCTCGACAGGAGCAATCAGCCCCAGCATTTT
D: .; size: .; J: TRBJ2-3; V: TRBV7-9; length: 15; CDR3: CASSHVQRGTDTQYF; DNA: TGTGCCAGCAGCCATGTTCAGCGGGGCACAGATACGCAGTATTTT
D: TRBD1; size: few; J: TRBJ1-1; V: TRBV7-9; length: 15; CDR3: CASSSETGGAEVAFF; DNA: TGTGCCAGCAGCTCAGAGACAGGGGGCGCGGAGGTAGCTTTCTTT
D: .; size: .; J: TRBJ2-3; V: TRBV6-2/TRBV6-3; length: 18; CDR3: CASSNEVQLSLSTDTQYF; DNA: TGTGCCAGCAGCAACGAGGTTCAGCTAAGCCTTAGCACAGATACGCAGTATTTT
D: TRBD1; size: few; J: TRBJ2-1; V: TRBV4-3; length: 17; CDR3: CASSQDRRGQGPQEQFF; DNA: TGCGCCAGCAGCCAAGATCGGAGGGGACAGGGACCACAGGAGCAGTTCTTC
D: TRBD1; size: .; J: TRBJ1-1; V: TRBV4-1; length: 15; CDR3: CASSHRGQGRTEAFF; DNA: TGCGCCAGCAGCCACAGAGGACAGGGGAGGACTGAAGCTTTCTTT
D: .; size: .; J: TRBJ1-5; V: TRBV6-1; length: 15; CDR3: CASSSPARVKQPQHF; DNA: TGTGCCAGCAGCTCCCCAGCCAGGGTGAAACAGCCCCAGCATTTT
D: .; size: few; J: TRBJ2-1; V: TRBV15; length: 15; CDR3: CATSRDRVTYNEQFF; DNA: TGTGCCACCAGCAGAGACAGGGTAACCTACAATGAGCAGTTCTTC
D: .; size: .; J: TRBJ2-3; V: TRBV5-6; length: 12; CDR3: CASSPGTDTQYF; DNA: TGTGCCAGCAGCCCAGGCACAGATACGCAGTATTTT
D: TRBD1; size: .; J: TRBJ1-4; V: TRBV4-1; length: 16; CDR3: CASSQEANRGGEKLFF; DNA: TGCGCCAGCAGCCAAGAGGCGAACAGGGGGGGAGAAAAACTGTTTTTT
D: .; size: .; J: TRBJ2-3; V: TRBV15; length: 14; CDR3: CATSRLGFADTQYF; DNA: TGTGCCACCAGCAGGCTAGGCTTCGCAGATACGCAGTATTTT
D: .; size: many; J: TRBJ1-6; V: TRBV5-1; length: 17; CDR3: CASSLGYGPTKESPLHF; DNA: TGCGCCAGCAGCTTGGGATACGGGCCGACGAAAGAATCACCCCTCCACTTT
D: .; size: few; J: TRBJ2-2; V: TRBV7-9; length: 12; CDR3: CASSYSAGELFF; DNA: TGTGCCAGCAGCTACAGCGCCGGGGAGCTGTTTTTT
D: TRBD2; size: many; J: TRBJ2-1; V: TRBV4-2; length: 15; CDR3: CASSQTSRVGDEQFF; DNA: TGTGCCAGCAGCCAGACTAGCAGGGTAGGCGATGAGCAGTTCTTC
D: .; size: few; J: TRBJ2-6; V: TRBV20-1; length: 18; CDR3: CSARDQTGLLMGANVLTF; DNA: TGCAGTGCTAGAGATCAGACTGGACTCCTGATGGGGGCCAACGTCCTGACTTTC
D: .; size: few; J: TRBJ2-7; V: TRBV12-3/TRBV12-4; length: 16; CDR3: CASSRIYAGSSYEQYF; DNA: TGTGCCAGCAGTCGCATCTACGCGGGAAGCTCCTACGAGCAGTACTTC
D: .; size: many; J: TRBJ2-7; V: TRBV12-3/TRBV12-4; length: 13; CDR3: CASSFAGFYEQYF; DNA: TGTGCCAGCAGTTTCGCAGGATTCTACGAGCAGTACTTC
D: .; size: many; J: TRBJ2-1; V: TRBV4-3; length: 16; CDR3: CASSQRTGSSYNEQFF; DNA: TGCGCCAGCAGCCAACGTACAGGGAGCTCCTACAATGAGCAGTTCTTC
D: .; size: many; J: TRBJ1-5; V: TRBV4-3; length: 19; CDR3: CASSQTRETEPISNQPQHF; DNA: TGCGCCAGCAGCCAAACAAGGGAGACAGAACCTATTAGCAATCAGCCCCAGCATTTT
D: .; size: .; J: TRBJ2-4; V: TRBV21-1; length: 15; CDR3: CASIVNRGFKNIQYF; DNA: TGTGCCAGCATAGTGAACCGGGGCTTTAAAAACATTCAGTACTTC
D: .; size: few; J: TRBJ1-3; V: TRBV9; length: 13; CDR3: CASSAFSGNTIYF; DNA: TGTGCCAGCAGCGCCTTCTCTGGAAACACCATATATTTT
D: .; size: .; J: TRBJ2-2; V: TRBV12-2; length: 17; CDR3: CASRPGGLAENTGELFF; DNA: TGTGCAAGTCGCCCAGGAGGACTAGCGGAAAACACCGGGGAGCTGTTTTTT
D: .; size: many; J: TRBJ1-1; V: TRBV5-1; length: 13; CDR3: CASSERQNTEAFF; DNA: TGCGCCAGCAGCGAGCGACAGAACACTGAAGCTTTCTTT
D: TRBD1; size: many; J: TRBJ2-3; V: TRBV7-2; length: 16; CDR3: CASSLERGQLTDTQYF; DNA: TGTGCCAGCAGCTTAGAGAGGGGGCAATTAACAGATACGCAGTATTTT
D: .; size: many; J: TRBJ2-2; V: TRBV13; length: 15; CDR3: CASSLGGVNTGELFF; DNA: TGTGCCAGCAGCCTAGGGGGAGTGAACACCGGGGAGCTGTTTTTT
D: TRBD2; size: few; J: TRBJ2-1; V: TRBV30; length: 13; CDR3: CATRGVPANEQFF; DNA: TGTGCCACACGGGGGGTCCCCGCCAATGAGCAGTTCTTC
D: .; size: .; J: TRBJ2-6; V: TRBV19; length: 18; CDR3: CASSTLGRGNSGANVLTF; DNA: TGTGCCAGTAGTACCCTAGGTCGGGGCAATTCTGGGGCCAACGTCCTGACTTTC
D: .; size: .; J: TRBJ1-1; V: TRBV12-3/TRBV12-4; length: 15; CDR3: CASSLRLAEGTEAFF; DNA: TGTGCCAGCAGTCTTAGACTCGCCGAGGGTACTGAAGCTTTCTTT
D: .; size: few; J: TRBJ2-3; V: TRBV7-9; length: 12; CDR3: CASSPAVDTQYF; DNA: TGTGCCAGCAGCCCGGCGGTCGATACGCAGTATTTT
D: TRBD1; size: .; J: TRBJ1-6; V: TRBV12-3/TRBV12-4; length: 17; CDR3: CASSGADRSSYNSPLHF; DNA: TGTGCCAGCAGTGGGGCGGACAGGAGCTCCTATAATTCACCCCTCCACTTT
D: TRBD2; size: .; J: TRBJ2-5; V: TRBV3-1; length: 16; CDR3: CASSQETRGDHETQYF; DNA: TGTGCCAGCAGCCAAGAAACGCGGGGGGACCACGAGACCCAGTACTTC
D: .; size: .; J: TRBJ2-3; V: TRBV9; length: 14; CDR3: CASSPGGDTDTQYF; DNA: TGTGCCAGCAGCCCCGGGGGAGACACAGATACGCAGTATTTT
D: .; size: .; J: TRBJ1-5; V: TRBV19; length: 14; CDR3: CASRYRVPNQPQHF; DNA: TGTGCCAGTAGATACCGGGTCCCTAATCAGCCCCAGCATTTT
D: TRBD1; size: .; J: TRBJ2-7; V: TRBV27; length: 15; CDR3: CASSLSGRGRHEQYF; DNA: TGTGCCAGCAGTTTATCCGGTAGGGGGCGGCATGAGCAGTACTTC
D: .; size: .; J: TRBJ2-4; V: TRBV5-4; length: 15; CDR3: CASSLGQGGKNIQYF; DNA: TGTGCCAGCAGCTTGGGTCAGGGTGGTAAAAACATTCAGTACTTC
D: .; size: many; J: TRBJ2-1; V: TRBV6-6; length: 12; CDR3: CASTPSGPETFF; DNA: TGTGCCAGCACCCCATCGGGGCCGGAGACGTTCTTC
D: .; size: .; J: TRBJ2-1; V: TRBV15; length: 15; CDR3: CATSRGASSCNEQFF; DNA: TGTGCCACCAGCAGGGGGGCCAGCTCCTGCAATGAGCAGTTCTTC
D: TRBD2; size: .; J: TRBJ2-1; V: TRBV6-2/TRBV6-3; length: 13; CDR3: CASSGGGLNEQFF; DNA: TGTGCCAGCAGTGGCGGGGGGCTCAATGAGCAGTTCTTC
D: .; size: many; J: TRBJ1-5; V: TRBV4-3; length: 15; CDR3: CASSQEWHSNQPQHF; DNA: TGCGCCAGCAGCCAAGAATGGCATAGCAATCAGCCCCAGCATTTT
D: TRBD1; size: few; J: TRBJ2-5; V: TRBV13; length: 14; CDR3: CASSLKGAQETQYF; DNA: TGTGCCAGCAGCTTAAAGGGGGCCCAAGAGACCCAGTACTTC
D: .; size: many; J: TRBJ1-1; V: TRBV14; length: 16; CDR3: CASSPSVGTMNTEAFF; DNA: TGTGCCAGCAGCCCGTCCGTAGGGACGATGAACACTGAAGCTTTCTTT
D: .; size: few; J: TRBJ2-2; V: TRBV27; length: 15; CDR3: CASSLTRDNTGELFF; DNA: TGTGCCAGCAGTTTGACGCGGGACAACACCGGGGAGCTGTTTTTT